What follows is one T cell receptor (beta chain) and its context. The sample belongs to a study of blood T cell repertoires in COVID-19. Profiling relied on immunoSEQ multiplex PCR, and the TCRdb table lists in-frame clones only, not all of them. The sample holds about 140,000 clones, roughly 80% seen once. The material sequenced was peripheral blood. This TCR was recovered from a woman aged 45-60 years with active or convalescent COVID-19.

This chain's CDR3 is CASSLRQGEGEQFF. As DNA, the CDR3 is TGCGCCAGCAGCTTGCGGCAGGGGGAAGGGGAGCAGTTCTTC. This sequence joins TRBV5-1 and TRBJ2-1; 7 bases match TRBD1. Germline trimming cut 1 base from V and 10 bases from J; bases unmatched to any gene: 8. The germline gives CDR1 SGHRS, CDR2 YFSETQ. CDR3 length equals 14 residues.